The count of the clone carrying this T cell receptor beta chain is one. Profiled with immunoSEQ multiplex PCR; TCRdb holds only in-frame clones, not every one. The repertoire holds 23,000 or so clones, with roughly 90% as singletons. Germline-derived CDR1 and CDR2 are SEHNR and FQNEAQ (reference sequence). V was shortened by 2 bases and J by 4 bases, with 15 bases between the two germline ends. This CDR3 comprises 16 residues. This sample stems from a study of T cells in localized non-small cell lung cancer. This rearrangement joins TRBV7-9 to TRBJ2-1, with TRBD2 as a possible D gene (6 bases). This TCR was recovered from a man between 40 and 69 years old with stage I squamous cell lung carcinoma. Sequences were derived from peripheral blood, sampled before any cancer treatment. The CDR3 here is CASSLNPGLAYNEQFF. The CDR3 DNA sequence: TGTGCCAGCAGCTTAAACCCGGGACTCGCGTACAATGAGCAGTTCTTC.